In this sample, the clone carrying this TCR beta chain turned up a few times. The data originate from a study of T-cell reconstitution after alpha-beta-depleted transplantation in children. Looked up from germline, CDR1 is MGHDK and CDR2 is SYGVNS. CDR3 length: 13 amino acids. The V and J ends lost 4 bases and 1 base, in that order; junction bases with no gene match: 0. Library preparation (for TCRbeta) was performed with unique molecular identifiers. A single record per CDR3 protein comes from TCRdb applying MiXCR to the PCR reads. The sample has 450,000 to 600,000 distinct CDR3 sequences, 15% to 20% seen once.

The sample consisted of PBMCs from the stem cell graft donor, taken from the stem cell graft. The chain joins TRBV25-1 to TRBJ2-5; 7 bases map to TRBD1. This receptor was identified in a human donor who donated a stem cell graft to a child with acute lymphoblastic leukemia. The CDR3 bases are TGTGCCAGCAGTGGGGACAGCCAAGAGACCCAGTACTTC. This gives the protein CASSGDSQETQYF. Combining the CDR3 with reference TRBV25-1 and TRBJ2-5 gives the whole variable domain EADIYQTPRYLVIGTGKKITLECSQTMGHDKMYWYQQDPGMELHLIHYSYGVNSTEKGDLSSESTVSRIRTEHFPLTLESARPSHTSQYLCASSGDSQETQYFGPGTRLLVL.